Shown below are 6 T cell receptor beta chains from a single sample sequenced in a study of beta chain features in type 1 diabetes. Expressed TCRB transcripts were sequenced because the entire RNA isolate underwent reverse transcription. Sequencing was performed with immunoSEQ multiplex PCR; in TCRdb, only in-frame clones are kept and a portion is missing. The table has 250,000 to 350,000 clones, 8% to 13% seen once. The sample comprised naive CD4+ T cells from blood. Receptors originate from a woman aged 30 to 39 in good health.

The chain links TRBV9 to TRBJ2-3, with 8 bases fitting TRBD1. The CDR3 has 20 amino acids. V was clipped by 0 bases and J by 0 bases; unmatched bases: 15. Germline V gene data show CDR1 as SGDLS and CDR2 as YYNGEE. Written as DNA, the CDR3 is TGTGCCAGCAGCGTAGCAATGGGACAGGCTGGCTCCGCTAGCACAGATACGCAGTATTTT. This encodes CASSVAMGQAGSASTDTQYF.

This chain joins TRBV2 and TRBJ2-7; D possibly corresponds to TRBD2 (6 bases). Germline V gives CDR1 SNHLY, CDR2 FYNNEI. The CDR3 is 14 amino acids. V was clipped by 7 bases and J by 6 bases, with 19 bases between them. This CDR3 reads CASNSRRGNLEQYF. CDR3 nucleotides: TGTGCCAGCAATTCCCGGAGGGGCAATCTCGAGCAGTACTTC.

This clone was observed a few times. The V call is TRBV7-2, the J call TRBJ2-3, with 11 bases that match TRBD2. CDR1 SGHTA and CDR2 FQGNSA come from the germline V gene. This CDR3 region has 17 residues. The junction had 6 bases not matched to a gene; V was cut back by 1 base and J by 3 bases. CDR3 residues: CASSLGGTSGQTDTQYF. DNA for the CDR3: TGTGCCAGCAGCTTAGGAGGGACTAGCGGTCAGACAGATACGCAGTATTTT.

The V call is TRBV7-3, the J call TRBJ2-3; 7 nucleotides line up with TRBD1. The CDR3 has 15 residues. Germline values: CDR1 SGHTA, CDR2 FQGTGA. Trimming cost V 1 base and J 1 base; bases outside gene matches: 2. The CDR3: CASSLSQGGTDTQYF. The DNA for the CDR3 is TGTGCCAGCAGCTTAAGCCAGGGGGGCACAGATACGCAGTATTTT.

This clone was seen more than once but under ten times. CDR3 amino acids: CASTDRAKGEKLFF. CDR3 bases: TGTGCCAGCACTGACAGGGCCAAGGGGGAAAAACTGTTTTTT. The chain carries TRBV2 and TRBJ1-4; TRBD1 matches 7 bases. The CDR3 is made up of 14 amino acids. The junction had 10 bases not matched to a gene; V was cut back by 7 bases and J by 8 bases. Germline assignment: CDR1 SNHLY and CDR2 FYNNEI.

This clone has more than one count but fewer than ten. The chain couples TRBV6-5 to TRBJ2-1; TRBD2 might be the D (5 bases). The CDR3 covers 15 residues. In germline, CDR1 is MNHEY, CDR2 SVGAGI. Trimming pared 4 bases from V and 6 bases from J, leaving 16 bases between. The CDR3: CASSSDYRPTNEQFF. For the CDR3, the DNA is TGTGCCAGCAGTTCCGACTACCGCCCCACCAATGAGCAGTTCTTC.